The 25 T cell receptor beta chains listed next were all sequenced from one sample in a study of OX40 agonist ivuxolimab in advanced cancers. Assay used: immunoSEQ multiplex PCR; TCRdb lists only in-frame clones, some missing. Altogether around 45,000 clones are present, roughly nine tenths being singletons, with the ten largest covering roughly 5.7%. Sequencing was performed on CD4+ or CD8+ T cells sorted from blood, taken in a trial of the OX40 agonist ivuxolimab. The receptors shown here come from an adult with an advanced solid tumor such as melanoma, head and neck, liver or kidney cancer.

V is TRBV27 and J is TRBJ2-3; the D is unclear. Germline V CDR1 and CDR2: MNHEY, SMNVEV (reference sequence). The CDR3 has 12 amino acids. Trimming left V 5 bases short and J 2 bases short, with 5 bases between. CDR3 nucleotides: TGTGCCAGCAGTCCTAACACAGATACGCAGTATTTT. This encodes CASSPNTDTQYF.

J is TRBJ2-2 and V is TRBV7-6; TRBD1 agrees at 12 bases. The CDR3 covers 18 residues. From germline, CDR1 is SGHVS and CDR2 FNYEAQ. After removal of 5 bases from V and 1 base from J, the junction contained 8 bases not matched to a gene. CDR3 DNA: TGTGCCAGCAGCGCCGGGACAGGGGGCCCTTTGAACACCGGGGAGCTGTTTTTT. Its protein product is CASSAGTGGPLNTGELFF.

V is TRBV4-1 and J is TRBJ2-2; D not certain. Germline assignment: CDR1 MGHRA and CDR2 YSYEKL. V was shortened by 3 bases and J by 1 base, with 6 bases between the two germline ends. This CDR3 is built from 14 residues. The CDR3 region is CASSQVGNTGELFF. The CDR3 DNA sequence: TGCGCCAGCAGCCAGGTTGGGAACACCGGGGAGCTGTTTTTT.

The chain recombines TRBV4-1 with TRBJ2-5, with a weak D call TRBD2 (5 bases). Trimming shortened V by 4 bases and J by 4 bases, and 16 bases separated the two germline ends. The V gene's germline CDR1 is MGHRA and CDR2 YSYEKL. There are 15 residues in the CDR3. CDR3 coding DNA: TGCGCCAGCAGCCCAGAACCGGGGATCGGAGAGACCCAGTACTTC. Translated, it gives CASSPEPGIGETQYF.

V gene TRBV4-1 combines with J gene TRBJ2-1, with TRBD1 matching 7 bases. The CDR3 runs to 16 residues. Germline trimming cut 3 bases from V and 5 bases from J; bases unmatched to any gene: 10. In germline, CDR1 is MGHRA, CDR2 YSYEKL. The CDR3 sequence: CASSHGQDQVHNEQFF. CDR3 in DNA: TGCGCCAGCAGCCACGGACAGGACCAAGTACACAATGAGCAGTTCTTC.

This clone is classed as medium-sized. This chain joins TRBV15 and TRBJ2-7; TRBD2 matches at 8 bases. The length of the CDR3 is 16 residues. Germline-derived CDR1 and CDR2 are LNHNV and YYDKDF (reference sequence). J was trimmed by 5 bases and V by 4 bases; bases with no gene match: 13. Written as DNA, the CDR3 is TGTGCCACCAGCAATCTAGCGGGTGGCCTCGGGGACGAGCAGTACTTC. Amino acids: CATSNLAGGLGDEQYF.

J is TRBJ2-1 and V is TRBV14; 11 bases are a match to TRBD2. V was clipped by 4 bases and J by 7 bases; unmatched bases: 9. The CDR3 has 16 amino acids. The germline V gene encodes CDR1 SGHDN and CDR2 FVKESK. The CDR3 reads CASSPYTSGSWNEQFF. The CDR3 bases are TGTGCCAGCAGCCCCTATACTAGCGGGAGTTGGAATGAGCAGTTCTTC.

The chain carries TRBV27 and TRBJ1-1; D unclear. Between the trimmed V and J ends, which lost 2 bases and 1 base, there was a span of 8 bases. There are 14 residues in the CDR3. Per the germline V gene, CDR1 is MNHEY and CDR2 is SMNVEV (reference sequence). CDR3 in DNA: TGTGCCAGCAGTTTAGGCCAGTCGAACACTGAAGCTTTCTTT. Amino acids: CASSLGQSNTEAFF.

The sample holds one count of this clone. V is TRBV2 and J is TRBJ2-1, with D possibly TRBD1 on 6 matching bases. CDR1 SNHLY and CDR2 FYNNEI come from the germline V gene. Between the trimmed V and J ends, which lost 6 bases and 9 bases, there was a span of 27 bases. This CDR3 region has 17 residues. The DNA of the CDR3 is TGTGCCAGCAGGGCGGGCATTGACAGGAGTTGGTACGCTGAGCAGTTCTTC. It is translated as CASRAGIDRSWYAEQFF.

The CDR3 is CASSHRVMGEKLFF. Here the CDR3 DNA reads TGTGCCAGCAGCCACCGGGTAATGGGGGAAAAACTGTTTTTT. The chain has TRBV14 and TRBJ1-4; no clear D gene. V gave up 3 bases and J gave up 8 bases, with 13 bases separating them. The CDR3 covers 14 residues. Germline V CDR1 and CDR2: SGHDN, FVKESK.

V and J are TRBV6-5 and TRBJ2-5; 10 positions agree with TRBD2. The length of the CDR3 is 15 residues. CDR1 MNHEY and CDR2 SVGAGI come from the germline V gene. V trimming: 5 bases; J trimming: 5 bases; junction bases outside the gene matches: 8. In nucleotides, the CDR3 is TGTGCCAGCAGTCGGACTAGCGGTTCTCTGGAGACCCAGTACTTC. Amino acids: CASSRTSGSLETQYF.

This clone was picked up one time. V gene TRBV6-1 combines with J gene TRBJ1-6; no firm D call. The V and J ends lost 3 bases and 9 bases respectively, with 18 bases between them. The CDR3 runs 16 residues. Germline CDR1 is MNHNS and CDR2 is SASEGT. CDR3 bases: TGTGCCAGCAGTGACTTCGAGGGATACGGAGGTTCACCCCTCCACTTT. The encoded protein is CASSDFEGYGGSPLHF.

The CDR3 reads CASSFAPLGSGANVLTF. The DNA for the CDR3 is TGTGCCAGTAGTTTTGCCCCGCTGGGCTCTGGGGCCAACGTCCTGACTTTC. This sequence joins TRBV19 and TRBJ2-6; D uncertain. CDR3 length: 17 residues. Germline CDR1 LNHDA, CDR2 SQIVND (reference sequence). Trimming took off 5 bases at V and 0 bases at J, with 14 bases between the two ends.

This chain links TRBV5-4 with TRBJ2-3; 7 bases align to TRBD2. Germline V CDR1 and CDR2: SGHNT, YYREEE (reference sequence). The CDR3 is 14 amino acids. J lost 5 bases, V lost 0 bases, and 3 bases had no gene match. The CDR3 sequence is CASSLAPGGDTQYF. The CDR3 DNA follows: TGTGCCAGCAGCTTGGCCCCGGGAGGAGATACGCAGTATTTT. Based on the CDR3 plus reference TRBV5-4 and TRBJ2-3, the full variable domain is ETGVTQSPTHLIKTRGQQVTLRCSSQSGHNTVSWYQQALGQGPQFIFQYYREEENGRGNFPPRFSGLQFPNYSSELNVNALELDDSALYLCASSLAPGGDTQYFGPGTRLTVL.

This clone has just a few counts. The CDR3 protein is CASSSGGTGELFF. The CDR3 DNA reads TGCGCCAGCAGCTCGGGCGGCACCGGGGAGCTGTTTTTT. The chain is built from TRBV5-1 and TRBJ2-2; D remains ambiguous. Germline V gives CDR1 SGHRS, CDR2 YFSETQ. The CDR3 is 13 amino acids. V dropped 3 bases and J dropped 4 bases, with 7 bases sitting between them.

This chain connects TRBV7-9 to TRBJ1-2, with a weak D call TRBD1 (6 bases). The V gene lost 1 base and the J gene lost 7 bases, with 10 bases spanning the gap. This CDR3 spans 13 amino acids. CDR1 SEHNR and CDR2 FQNEAQ come from the germline V gene (reference sequence). The CDR3, as DNA: TGTGCCAGCAGCTTAGTCAGGGGCAGTGGCTACACCTTC. Its protein is CASSLVRGSGYTF.

This chain connects TRBV6-5 to TRBJ1-2; possible D gene TRBD1, 6 bases. This CDR3 region has 15 residues. Germline V gives CDR1 MNHEY, CDR2 SVGAGI. Trimming pared 0 bases from V and 2 bases from J, leaving 10 bases between. In nucleotides, the CDR3 is TGTGCCAGCAGTTACTCGAGGACAGCGAACTATGGCTACACCTTC. This encodes CASSYSRTANYGYTF.

This clone is labeled medium-sized. The gene calls are TRBV6-5 and TRBJ1-5; 8 bases line up with TRBD1. The V and J ends lost 6 bases and 6 bases, in that order; junction bases with no gene match: 4. There are 13 residues in the CDR3. The germline V gene encodes CDR1 MNHEY and CDR2 SVGAGI. The CDR3 region is CASSQGALQPQHF. In DNA form, the CDR3 reads TGTGCCAGCAGCCAGGGGGCTCTTCAGCCCCAGCATTTT.

The chain is built from TRBV4-1 and TRBJ1-1, with D hard to call. The CDR3 spans 13 residues. The V end was cut by 2 bases, the J end by 0 bases, with 4 bases between. Germline assignment: CDR1 MGHRA and CDR2 YSYEKL. In DNA, the CDR3 is TGCGCCAGCAGCCAATGGATGAACACTGAAGCTTTCTTT. Translated: CASSQWMNTEAFF.

The genes are TRBV5-8 and TRBJ2-7, with 9 bases lining up with TRBD1. Germline V CDR1 and CDR2: SGHTS, YDEGEE. This CDR3 comprises 14 residues. The junction had 7 bases not matched to a gene; V was cut back by 9 bases and J by 0 bases. The DNA for the CDR3 is TGTGCCACAAATGGACAGGGGATCTCCTACGAGCAGTACTTC. Translated: CATNGQGISYEQYF.

The V call is TRBV5-6, the J call TRBJ2-3; D gene ambiguous. From germline, CDR1 is SGHDT and CDR2 YYEEEE. Trimming left V 0 bases short and J 6 bases short, with 5 bases between. This CDR3 has 12 amino acids. The DNA for the CDR3 is TGTGCCAGCAGCTTGGGTGACGATACGCAGTATTTT. It yields the protein CASSLGDDTQYF.

The chain combines TRBV5-4 with TRBJ2-7, with 10 nucleotides matching TRBD1. The germline V gene encodes CDR1 SGHNT and CDR2 YYREEE (reference sequence). CDR3 size: 15 residues. V lost 0 bases and J lost 5; bases outside the gene matches: 5. The DNA of the CDR3 is TGTGCCAGCAGCTTGGACGGGACAGGGGTGGACGAGCAGTACTTC. It translates to CASSLDGTGVDEQYF.

The V and J genes are TRBV5-6 and TRBJ2-5; D may match TRBD1 or TRBD2 (5 bases each). V shed 3 bases and J shed 2 bases, with 17 bases lying between them. This CDR3 region has 16 residues. The germline gives CDR1 SGHDT, CDR2 YYEEEE. The CDR3 DNA sequence: TGTGCCAGCAGCTCACATCGATGGGGGTTGCAAGAGACCCAGTACTTC. Translation gives CASSSHRWGLQETQYF.

The V and J genes are TRBV4-1 and TRBJ2-7; TRBD1 matches 7 bases. Germline loops: CDR1 MGHRA, CDR2 YSYEKL. With V trimmed by 5 bases and J by 1 base, 11 bases remained unmatched. The CDR3 has 16 amino acids. The CDR3 DNA follows: TGCGCCAGCAGCTTATTCGCCGGGACAGCATCCTACGAGCAGTACTTC. Amino acid sequence: CASSLFAGTASYEQYF.

The J gene is TRBJ2-5, the V gene TRBV6-5; the D gene could be TRBD1 or TRBD2 (5 bases each). This CDR3 region has 14 residues. The V gene lost 0 bases and the J gene lost 7 bases, with 12 bases spanning the gap. CDR1 and CDR2 from the germline V gene are MNHEY and SVGAGI. For the CDR3, the DNA is TGTGCCAGCAGTTACTCGAGTGGGGCGGGGACCCAGTACTTC. It yields the protein CASSYSSGAGTQYF.